The T cell receptor beta chain described here comes from a study of technical replicates of blood from four donors. Method: immunoSEQ multiplex PCR; TCRdb's copy keeps in-frame clones and lacks some. Of some 14,000 clones in the sample, 60% to 80% were seen once. Germline V CDR1 and CDR2: SGHTA, FQGTGA. V lost 5 bases, J lost 4 bases, and 11 bases lay in between. The CDR3 is 14 amino acids. This receptor was identified in a human donor in good health. The gene calls are TRBV7-3 and TRBJ2-2; D remains ambiguous. The sequenced sample consisted of PBMCs. CDR3 residues: CASSPAARTGELFF. The CDR3 bases are TGTGCCAGCAGCCCCGCGGCTCGCACCGGGGAGCTGTTTTTT.